This T cell receptor (beta chain) was sequenced for a study of vaccination and CD4 T cells after COVID-19. Study-level background: Convalescents were six males and four females, two of them Hispanic. Post-vaccine sample collection happened at a median of 72 days after dose two, ranging 14 to 241. Study-wide results and caveats: The median count of SARS-CoV-2-reactive clonotypes rose from approximately 21 to 40, not significantly.

Using its own MiXCR run on the PCR reads, TCRdb lists one record per CDR3 protein. The sample records 25,000 to 30,000 distinct CDR3 sequences, 51% being singletons. Specified time point: late sampling 161 to 241 days after vaccination in three convalescent patients. In germline, CDR1 is DFQATT, CDR2 SNEGSKA (reference sequence). V dropped 0 bases and J dropped 7 bases, with 13 bases sitting between them. This CDR3 has 14 amino acids. About this clonotype: Antigen: not known.

The chain recombines TRBV20-1 with TRBJ1-5; no clear D. Here the sequenced sample was CD4+ T cells from blood, taken about 7 months after SARS-CoV-2 vaccination. This sequence was found in a human donor who had recovered from COVID-19. CDR3 loop: CSARDLRSRQPQHF. CDR3 DNA: TGCAGTGCTAGAGATCTGAGGAGTAGACAGCCCCAGCATTTT.